This T cell receptor (beta chain) was identified during a study of CD8+ T cells in alopecia areata. Study results and limitations: Patients shared TCRs less clearly than mice did, possibly for HLA-related reasons. The study found higher clonality in lesional than normal scalp, especially in alopecia totalis/universalis.

As regards this clone: Antigen specificity is unknown.

Following RNA extraction, reverse transcription yielded cDNA that acted as the sequencing template. The table came from immunoSEQ multiplex PCR; TCRdb's copy has only in-frame clones and leaves some out. The sample includes 90,000 to 130,000 clones, roughly 64% of them seen just once. The germline V gene has CDR1 LNHDA and CDR2 SQIVND (reference sequence). The CDR3 has 14 residues. Trimming removed 5 bases from V and 6 bases from J; junction bases left unmatched: 8. The sequenced sample consisted of CD8+ T cells sorted from blood. The chain carries TRBV19 and TRBJ2-7; 9 nucleotides agree with TRBD1. The receptor comes from a human donor in good health. For the CDR3, the DNA is TGTGCCAGTAGTTTCGGGACAGGGTCCCTCGAGCAGTACTTC. Protein sequence: CASSFGTGSLEQYF.